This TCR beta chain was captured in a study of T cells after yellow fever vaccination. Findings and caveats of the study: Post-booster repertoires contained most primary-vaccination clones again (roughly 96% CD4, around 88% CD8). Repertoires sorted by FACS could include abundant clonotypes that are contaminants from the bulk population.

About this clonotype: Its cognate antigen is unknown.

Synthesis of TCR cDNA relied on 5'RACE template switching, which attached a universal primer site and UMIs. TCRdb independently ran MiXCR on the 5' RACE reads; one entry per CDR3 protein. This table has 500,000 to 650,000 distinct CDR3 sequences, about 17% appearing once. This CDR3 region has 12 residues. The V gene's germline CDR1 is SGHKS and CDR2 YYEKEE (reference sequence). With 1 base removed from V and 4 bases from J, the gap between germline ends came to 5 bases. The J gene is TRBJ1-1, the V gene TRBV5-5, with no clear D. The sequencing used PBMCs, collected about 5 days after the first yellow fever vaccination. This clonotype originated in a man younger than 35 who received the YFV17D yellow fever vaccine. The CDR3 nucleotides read TGTGCCAGCAGCTTGCTCCGCACTGAAGCTTTCTTT. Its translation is CASSLLRTEAFF. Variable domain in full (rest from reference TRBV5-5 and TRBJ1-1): DAGVTQSPTHLIKTRGQQVTLRCSPISGHKSVSWYQQVLGQGPQFIFQYYEKEERGRGNFPDRFSARQFPNYSSELNVNALLLGDSALYLCASSLLRTEAFFGQGTRLTVV.